The 5 T cell receptor beta chains in this list originate from one sample, sequenced in a study of identical twins. MiXCR, applied by TCRdb to the 5' RACE reads, yields one record per CDR3 protein. The profile shows nearly 900,000 distinct CDR3 sequences, roughly 12% of them singletons. These data were also reused for a study on yellow fever vaccine responses in identical twins.

The sample consisted of PBMCs. These receptors were obtained from a woman under 30 in good health.

The chain combines TRBV12-3 or TRBV12-4 with TRBJ2-2, with D perhaps matching TRBD1 or TRBD2 (6 bases each). V was cut by 5 bases and J by 6 bases, with 19 bases left in between. The CDR3 length is 16 residues. The CDR3 DNA reads as TGTGCCAGCAGTGACCTCGGAGGGGGGCATGCCGGGGAGCTGTTTTTT. It codes for CASSDLGGGHAGELFF.

The V and J genes are TRBV7-9 and TRBJ1-1; a weak D match, TRBD1 (6 bases). This CDR3 is 17 amino acids long. V was shortened by 5 bases and J by 0 bases, with 19 bases between the two germline ends. The germline V gene encodes CDR1 SEHNR and CDR2 FQNEAQ (reference sequence). DNA for the CDR3: TGTGCCAGCAGCGACAGGAGGGGGGGCCCCATGAACACTGAAGCTTTCTTT. Residues: CASSDRRGGPMNTEAFF. Full variable domain (missing parts from reference TRBV7-9 and TRBJ1-1): DTGVSQNPRHKITKRGQNVTFRCDPISEHNRLYWYRQTLGQGPEFLTYFQNEAQLEKSRLLSDRFSAERPKGSFSTLEIQRTEQGDSAMYLCASSDRRGGPMNTEAFFGQGTRLTVV.

This clonotype was recorded a few times. This chain links TRBV6-6 with TRBJ2-1, with 7 positions matching TRBD2. The CDR3 is 13 residues long. Germline V gene lookup returns CDR1 MNHNY and CDR2 SVGAGI (reference sequence). V lost 7 bases to trimming and J lost 3 bases; unmatched junction nucleotides: 3. CDR3 region: CASKAGDYNEQFF. The CDR3 bases are TGTGCCAGCAAGGCGGGAGACTACAATGAGCAGTTCTTC.

This chain links TRBV5-5 with TRBJ1-3; TRBD1 agrees at 7 bases. CDR1 is SGHKS and CDR2 is YYEKEE in the germline V gene (reference sequence). J gave up 2 bases and V 2 bases, and 4 bases lay outside the gene matches. This CDR3 comprises 15 residues. CDR3 sequence (DNA): TGTGCCAGCAGCTTACTGACAGGGACTGGAAACACCATATATTTT. This gives the protein CASSLLTGTGNTIYF.

This clonotype was counted a few times. The chain couples TRBV11-3 to TRBJ2-7; 7 bases are a match to TRBD1. Germline CDR1 and CDR2: SGHNT and YENEEA. Losses at the gene ends were 1 base for V and 3 bases for J; bases not matched to a gene: 6. The CDR3 sequence is 15 residues long. The CDR3 here is CASSLGTGGNYEQYF. The CDR3 DNA reads TGTGCCAGCAGCTTAGGGACAGGAGGTAACTACGAGCAGTACTTC.